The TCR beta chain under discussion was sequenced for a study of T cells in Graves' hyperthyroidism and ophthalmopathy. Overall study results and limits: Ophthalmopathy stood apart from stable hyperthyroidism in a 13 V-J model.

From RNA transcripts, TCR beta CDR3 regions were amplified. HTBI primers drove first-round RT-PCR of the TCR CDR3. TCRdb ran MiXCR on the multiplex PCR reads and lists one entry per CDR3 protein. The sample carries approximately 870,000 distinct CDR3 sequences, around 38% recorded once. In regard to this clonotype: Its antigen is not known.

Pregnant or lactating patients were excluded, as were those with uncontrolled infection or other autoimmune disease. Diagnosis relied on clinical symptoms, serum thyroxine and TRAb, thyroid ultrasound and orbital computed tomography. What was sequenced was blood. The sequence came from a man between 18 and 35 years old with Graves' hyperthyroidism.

The CDR3 nucleotides are TGTGCCAGCAGTCAACGAAATGAAAAACTGTTTTTT. This gives the protein CASSQRNEKLFF. The chain employs TRBV6-5 and TRBJ1-4; D gene ambiguous. V lost 5 bases and J lost 5, with 6 bases in between. The CDR3 has 12 amino acids. Germline CDR1 MNHEY, CDR2 SVGAGI.